This TCR beta chain appears in the sequencing data of a study of cytomegalovirus exposure and HLA in healthy donors. Findings and limits, study-wide: In a later analysis, parvovirus B19, influenza, CMV and Epstein-Barr virus appeared linked to several top co-occurrence clusters. Analyses of presence/absence relied on an assumption of roughly uniform sequencing depth across donors.

CDR3 length: 16 residues. V shed 0 bases and J shed 8 bases, with 17 bases lying between them. CDR1 is LGHNA, CDR2 YNFKEQ, per germline. As for this clone: Its specificity is unknown.

A multiplex PCR was run with 60 Vbeta primers and 13 Jbeta primers. Using immunoSEQ multiplex PCR, the repertoire was profiled, and TCRdb retains in-frame clones only, with some absent. The table shows 75,000 to 95,000 clones, with approximately 57% occurring only once. Sample: PBMCs. The rearrangement joins TRBV4-2 to TRBJ2-1; TRBD2 might be the D (5 bases). This clonotype was sampled from a woman aged 25 to 45 in good health and CMV-seronegative. CDR3 bases: TGTGCCAGCAGCCAAGATCCGGGGTTGGGCGGGTATGAGCAGTTCTTC. Protein: CASSQDPGLGGYEQFF.